This TCR beta chain was sequenced for a study of cytomegalovirus exposure and HLA in healthy donors. With regard to this clone: Its antigen is unidentified.

General study findings and limits: Whilst most TCR sequences proved rare, a subset of public TCRs occurred across many donors. Productive status was seen about 87% or about 30% of the time for most TCR beta V segments in an earlier analysis.

The PCR was carried out with 60 Vbeta primers and 13 Jbeta primers. Profiled with immunoSEQ multiplex PCR; TCRdb holds only in-frame clones, not every one. The sample has 54,000 or so clones; 70% are singletons. The CDR3 sequence is 14 residues long. Per the germline V gene, CDR1 is MRHNA and CDR2 is SNTAGT. V was pared by 7 bases and J by 3 bases, with 13 bases between. The receptor was derived from a woman in her sixties or seventies in good health and CMV-seropositive. The sample consisted of PBMCs. The J gene is TRBJ2-1, the V gene TRBV6-4; D is unresolved. The CDR3 region has the DNA TGTGCCAGCAAGGTCAGCGAGAACTACAATGAGCAGTTCTTC. As protein: CASKVSENYNEQFF.